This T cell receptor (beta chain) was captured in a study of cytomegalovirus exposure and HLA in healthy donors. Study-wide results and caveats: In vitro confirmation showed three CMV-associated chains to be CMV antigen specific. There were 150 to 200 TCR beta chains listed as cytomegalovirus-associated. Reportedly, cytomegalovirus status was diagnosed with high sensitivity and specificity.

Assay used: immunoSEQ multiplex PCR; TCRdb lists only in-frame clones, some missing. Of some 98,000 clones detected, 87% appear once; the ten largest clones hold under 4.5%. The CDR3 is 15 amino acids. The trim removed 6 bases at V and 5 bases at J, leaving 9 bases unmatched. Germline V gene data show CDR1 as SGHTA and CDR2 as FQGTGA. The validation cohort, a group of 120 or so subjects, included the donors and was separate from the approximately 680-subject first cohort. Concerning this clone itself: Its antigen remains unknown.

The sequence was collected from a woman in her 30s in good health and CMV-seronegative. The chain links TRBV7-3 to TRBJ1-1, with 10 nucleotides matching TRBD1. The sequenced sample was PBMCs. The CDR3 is CASSQRQGAGTEAFF. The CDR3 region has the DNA TGTGCCAGCAGTCAGCGACAGGGGGCGGGGACTGAAGCTTTCTTT.